Each of the 6 T cell receptor beta chains below was sequenced from the same sample in a study of patients and donors after allogeneic stem cell transplantation. One entry per CDR3 protein, called by TCRdb with MiXCR from the RT-PCR reads. Of hundreds of thousands of distinct CDR3 sequences listed, approximately 16% are singletons. Sequencing input: blood, either unsorted or a sorted T cell fraction (not recorded which). All receptors come from a human donor who was either an allogeneic HSCT recipient or a stem cell or donor lymphocyte infusion donor (not recorded which). It is not recorded whose cells these are; they may come from a transplant donor.

The rearrangement joins TRBV5-1 to TRBJ1-4, with 9 bases fitting TRBD1. From germline, CDR1 is SGHRS and CDR2 YFSETQ. The CDR3 is 15 residues long. After removal of 1 base from V and 7 bases from J, the junction contained 5 bases not matched to a gene. CDR3 sequence reads: CASSLTGQGSEKLFF. Here the CDR3 DNA reads TGCGCCAGCAGCTTGACCGGACAGGGGAGTGAAAAACTGTTTTTT.

This clonotype was seen only a few times. J is TRBJ2-1 and V is TRBV2, with TRBD2 matching 13 bases. With V trimmed by 7 bases and J by 8 bases, 11 bases remained unmatched. The germline V gene has CDR1 SNHLY and CDR2 FYNNEI. The CDR3 runs 16 residues. The DNA of the CDR3 is TGTGCCAGCACCTCAAGGAGACTAGCGGGGGGCCATGAGCAGTTCTTC. Its translation is CASTSRRLAGGHEQFF.

This clonotype was picked up a small number of times. The rearrangement joins TRBV7-9 to TRBJ1-1, with D perhaps TRBD1 (5 bases). The length of the CDR3 is 14 residues. Trimming removed 5 bases at V and 3 bases at J, with 13 bases between. CDR1 is SEHNR and CDR2 is FQNEAQ in the germline V gene (reference sequence). In DNA form, the CDR3 reads TGTGCCAGCAGCCTCCCGCCGGGGCACACTGAAGCTTTCTTT. It yields the protein CASSLPPGHTEAFF.

The rearrangement uses TRBV20-1 and TRBJ2-1; D perhaps matches TRBD1 (5 bases). Germline CDR1 and CDR2: DFQATT and SNEGSKA (reference sequence). Trimming removed 3 bases from V and 0 bases from J, with 9 bases in between. The CDR3 is 14 amino acids. The CDR3 region is CSARKGVSYNEQFF. CDR3 sequence (DNA): TGCAGTGCTAGGAAAGGGGTCTCCTACAATGAGCAGTTCTTC.

The table lists this clonotype with many counts. CDR3 sequence: CASSPGVLAKNIQYF. The CDR3 DNA reads TGTGCCAGCAGCCCGGGGGTACTAGCCAAAAACATTCAGTACTTC. The V and J genes are TRBV12-3 or TRBV12-4 and TRBJ2-4; a possible D gene is TRBD2 (6 bases). V was cut by 6 bases and J by 0 bases, with 12 bases left in between. The CDR3 runs 15 residues.

The chain is built from TRBV20-1 and TRBJ2-5; possible D gene TRBD2, 5 bases. This CDR3 region has 12 residues. V lost 4 bases and J 3 bases, leaving 9 bases between the germline ends. Germline assignment: CDR1 DFQATT and CDR2 SNEGSKA (reference sequence). The CDR3 region has the DNA TGCAGTGCTACACTAGTTAAAGAGACCCAGTACTTC. Its protein is CSATLVKETQYF.